Below, one T cell receptor beta chain is given with its context. No cognate antigen has been identified for it. Base qualities are not at hand, and no much larger clone is one base apart. CDR1 and CDR2, looked up from the germline V gene (reference sequence), are MNHEY and SMNVEV. The germline ends are 12 bases apart after V is trimmed by 2 bases and J by 1 base. The CDR3 has 16 amino acids, counting the end cysteine and phenylalanine. The sequence is cut down to CDR3 DNA, 48 bases in frame from base 1. Patients with a history of autoimmune disease or receiving systemic immunosuppression were excluded from the trial. Peripheral blood for TCR sequencing was collected from all dose cohorts at baseline, on cycle 4 day 1, and on cycle 7 day 1. The samples were taken from a phase I, first-in-human, multicenter, open-label dose-escalation trial of ivuxolimab. Adults with locally advanced or metastatic melanoma, renal cell, hepatocellular, or head and neck squamous cell carcinoma were enrolled in the trial. Before TCR sequencing, CD4+ and CD8+ T cells were separately sorted from peripheral blood.

The record originates from a study of OX40 agonist ivuxolimab in advanced cancers. At the level of the whole study: Ivuxolimab was an agonistic, fully human IgG2 monoclonal antibody directed against OX40 (CD134), a costimulatory receptor. Intravenous ivuxolimab was administered to patients every 2 weeks at six dose levels: 0.01, 0.1, 0.3, 1.5, 3 and 10 mg/kg. Of the roughly 50 dose-escalation patients, hepatocellular carcinoma was present in about 20, melanoma in some 15, renal cell carcinoma in 9 and head and neck cancer in 9. In the dose-escalation cohort, around 80% of patients were male, and the mean age was around 65 years with a range of about 20 to 80. Prior anti-PD-1, anti-PD-L1 or anti-CTLA-4 therapy was permitted, and checkpoint inhibitors had been received by about 44% of dose-escalation patients. Three dose-escalation patients achieved partial responses, one with hepatocellular carcinoma and two with cutaneous melanoma. The point of sequencing TCRbeta in the periphery was to test whether ivuxolimab changed TCR sequence diversity and drove clonal T-cell expansion. The paper reports the monotherapy dose-escalation portion (N = 52 patients) of the phase I ivuxolimab trial.

Genomic DNA was extracted from sorted cells for sequencing of the TCRbeta CDR3 region. The immunoSEQ Assay was used to sequence the TCRbeta CDR3 regions. Here the immuneACCESS table is served through TCRdb, limited to in-frame sequences with V and J called. Missing clones are a known gap in these copies; in checked studies unresolved V genes cover under half, and the rest lacks a known reason. This sample lists about 45,000 clones; around 90% were detected once. The ten biggest clones cover approximately 15% of the sample. What the study reported, not specific to this receptor: On average, CD8+ T cells showed more expanded clones than CD4+ T cells after ivuxolimab. Clonal expansion of both CD4+ and CD8+ blood T cells was observed from baseline to week 6 at doses 0.1 to 3.0 mg/kg. Partial responders in the 0.1-3.0 mg/kg groups had among the lowest normalized peripheral clonal expansion, especially among CD8+ T cells. Low levels of normalized T-cell clonal expansion were also shown by some nonresponding patients. Which antigens the clonally expanded peripheral T cells were specific for was not determined.

The chain is made from TRBV27 and TRBJ2-1; no confident D gene assignment can be made. The sample consisted of CD4+ or CD8+ T cells sorted from blood, taken in a trial of the OX40 agonist ivuxolimab. This TCR came from an adult with an advanced solid tumor such as melanoma, head and neck, liver or kidney cancer. The DNA is TGTGCCAGCAGTTTAGAGGAGCCATCATCCTACAATGAGCAGTTCTTC. Its protein product is CASSLEEPSSYNEQFF.